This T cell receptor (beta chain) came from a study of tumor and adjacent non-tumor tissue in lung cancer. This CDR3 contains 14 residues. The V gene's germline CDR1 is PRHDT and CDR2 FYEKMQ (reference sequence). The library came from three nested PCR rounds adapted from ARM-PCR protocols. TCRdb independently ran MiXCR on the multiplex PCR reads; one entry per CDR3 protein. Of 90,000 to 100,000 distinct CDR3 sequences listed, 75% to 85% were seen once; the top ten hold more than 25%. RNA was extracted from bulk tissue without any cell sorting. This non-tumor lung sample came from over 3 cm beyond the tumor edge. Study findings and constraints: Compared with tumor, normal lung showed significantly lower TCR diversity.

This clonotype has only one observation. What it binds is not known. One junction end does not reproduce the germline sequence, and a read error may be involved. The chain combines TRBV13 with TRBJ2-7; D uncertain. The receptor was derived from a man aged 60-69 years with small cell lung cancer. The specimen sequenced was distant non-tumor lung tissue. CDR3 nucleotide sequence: TGTACCAGCAGCTTAAGGTTAGCCCCCTACGGGCAGTACTTC. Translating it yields CTSSLRLAPYGQYF.